A single sample gave rise to the 9 T cell receptor beta chains below, sequenced in a study of T cell responses to AZD1222 COVID-19 vaccine. Sequenced by immunoSEQ multiplex PCR; TCRdb stores in-frame clones only, minus some. The sample carries tens of thousands of clones, under 95% recorded once. Here the sequenced sample was peripheral blood, taken 28 days after the second AZD1222 dose. Receptors originate from an adult who received the AZD1222 COVID-19 vaccine.

The chain combines TRBV3-1 (or the pseudogene TRBV3-2) with TRBJ2-1; TRBD2 agrees at 9 bases. From germline, CDR1 is LGHDT and CDR2 YNNKEL (reference sequence). CDR3 length: 17 amino acids. The ends lost 0 bases at V and 8 bases at J; junction bases unmatched: 11. The chain's CDR3 is CASSQDFGSGSYDEQFF. The DNA for the CDR3 is TGTGCCAGCAGCCAAGATTTCGGTAGCGGGAGTTACGATGAGCAGTTCTTC.

V is TRBV7-2 and J is TRBJ1-4; D possibly corresponds to TRBD1 (5 bases). The CDR3 contains 15 residues. Germline loops: CDR1 SGHTA, CDR2 FQGNSA. V lost 5 bases, J lost 8 bases, and 18 bases lay in between. CDR3 sequence: CASSVGTDLGEKLFF. CDR3 nucleotide sequence: TGTGCCAGCAGCGTAGGGACGGACCTAGGGGAAAAACTGTTTTTT.

In DNA, the CDR3 is TGTGCCAGCAGCTTGTCGTGGGCTAATGAAAAACTGTTTTTT. It specifies CASSLSWANEKLFF. The chain uses TRBV5-5 and TRBJ1-4; D remains ambiguous. Trimming left V 1 base short and J 3 bases short, with 7 bases between. The CDR3 loop spans 14 amino acids. CDR1 SGHKS and CDR2 YYEKEE come from the germline V gene (reference sequence).

The V call is TRBV3-1 (or the pseudogene TRBV3-2), the J call TRBJ1-3, with D perhaps matching TRBD1 (6 bases). Germline V gene lookup returns CDR1 LGHDT and CDR2 YNNKEL (reference sequence). The CDR3 runs to 15 residues. Deletions cut 1 base from V and 3 bases from J, with 10 bases between. The CDR3 reads CASSQAQGYGNTIYF. DNA of the CDR3: TGTGCCAGCAGCCAAGCACAGGGTTATGGAAACACCATATATTTT.

The gene calls are TRBV12-2 and TRBJ2-7; the D call TRBD2 from the table was never checked on the DNA. TRBV12-2 is deemed a pseudogene. The CDR3 is 14 amino acids. CDR3 bases: TGTGCAAGTCGCTCTGCGGCGACTAGACCCGAGCAGTACTTC. Protein sequence: CASRSAATRPEQYF.

This rearrangement joins TRBV6-6 to TRBJ1-2, with D uncertain. V lost 0 bases and J lost 6, with 11 bases in between. Germline CDR1 is MNHNY and CDR2 is SVGAGI (reference sequence). This CDR3 contains 14 residues. The CDR3 region is CASSYSSGPDGYTF. DNA of the CDR3: TGTGCCAGCAGTTACTCGTCCGGGCCTGATGGCTACACCTTC.

The chain combines TRBV11-2 with TRBJ1-3; 9 bases are a match to TRBD1. V lost 5 bases and J lost 6; bases outside the gene matches: 8. The germline gives CDR1 SGHAT, CDR2 FQNNGV. The CDR3 loop spans 15 amino acids. The CDR3 bases are TGTGCCAGCAGCACCTACAGGGGGCGGCTAAACACCATATATTTT. Residues: CASSTYRGRLNTIYF.

The V call is TRBV3-1 (or the pseudogene TRBV3-2), the J call TRBJ2-7; 11 positions agree with TRBD2. The CDR3 covers 14 residues. V lost 4 bases to trimming and J lost 4 bases; unmatched junction nucleotides: 3. CDR1 LGHDT and CDR2 YNNKEL come from the germline V gene (reference sequence). In DNA, the CDR3 is TGTGCCAGCAGCCCCGGGACTAGCGGATACGAGCAGTACTTC. Protein sequence: CASSPGTSGYEQYF.

This chain uses TRBV3-1 (or the pseudogene TRBV3-2) with TRBJ1-2; D is ambiguous. CDR1 is LGHDT, CDR2 YNNKEL, per germline (reference sequence). The V end lost 0 bases, the J end lost 9 bases, and 14 bases lay between the germline ends. The CDR3 has 14 residues. DNA of the CDR3: TGTGCCAGCAGCCAAGAACCGAGGGTAGCTAGCTACACCTTC. As protein: CASSQEPRVASYTF.